This T cell receptor beta chain was recorded in a study of T-cell memory formation after mild COVID-19. The table lists this clonotype with many counts. V was shortened by 0 bases and J by 3 bases, with 15 bases between the two germline ends. The CDR3 runs 17 residues. CDR1 and CDR2 (germline): LGHNA, YSLEER. TCRdb reprocessed the 5' RACE reads via MiXCR and lists one record per CDR3 protein. The table shows a few hundred thousand distinct CDR3 sequences, with 15% to 20% occurring only once. The chain couples TRBV4-3 to TRBJ2-1; D is possibly TRBD1 or TRBD2 (5 bases each). The sequence derives from a man aged 18 to 30 who had mild COVID-19 (a few samples of this study predate the infection). Cell type and time point are not known. The sequenced sample was PBMCs or a T cell subset sorted from them (not recorded which). The CDR3 loop is CASSQDFPGRNYNEQFF. CDR3 DNA: TGCGCCAGCAGCCAAGACTTCCCGGGACGTAACTACAATGAGCAGTTCTTC.